A selection of T cell receptor beta chains follows, all from one sample in a study of patients and donors after allogeneic stem cell transplantation. TCRdb re-analysed the RT-PCR reads in MiXCR, keeping a single row per CDR3 protein. The sample contains 800,000 to 1,000,000 distinct CDR3 sequences, roughly 18% of which appear only once. Sample: blood, either unsorted or a sorted T cell fraction (not recorded which). The receptor source for this set is a human donor who was either an allogeneic HSCT recipient or a stem cell or donor lymphocyte infusion donor (not recorded which). It is not recorded whose cells these are; they may come from a transplant donor. Both conserved end residues are part of each CDR3.

CDR3 protein: CASSLKAGQGDGYTF; J gene: TRBJ1-2; V gene: TRBV4-1
CDR3 protein: CASSDGGEIYEQYF; J gene: TRBJ2-7; V gene: TRBV27
CDR3 protein: CASSPTDRNEQFF; J gene: TRBJ2-1; V gene: TRBV7-9
CDR3 protein: CSANSRDSYYEQYF; J gene: TRBJ2-7; V gene: TRBV20-1
CDR3 protein: CASSLTTSLSAWADTQYF; J gene: TRBJ2-3; V gene: TRBV11-1
CDR3 protein: CASTASGDYEQYF; J gene: TRBJ2-7; V gene: TRBV7-9
CDR3 protein: CASSKSERGTYNEQFF; J gene: TRBJ2-1; V gene: TRBV5-5
CDR3 protein: CASSRGGGDQPQHF; J gene: TRBJ1-5; V gene: TRBV12-3/TRBV12-4
CDR3 protein: CASSYFWDSSYNSPLHF; J gene: TRBJ1-6; V gene: TRBV6-5
CDR3 protein: CASSQGAGEAFF; J gene: TRBJ1-1; V gene: TRBV12-3/TRBV12-4
CDR3 protein: CASRYTPDTQYF; J gene: TRBJ2-3; V gene: TRBV6-2/TRBV6-3
CDR3 protein: CASSFGTGPSMNTEAFF; J gene: TRBJ1-1; V gene: TRBV5-6
CDR3 protein: CASSELSTTYQETQYF; J gene: TRBJ2-5; V gene: TRBV25-1
CDR3 protein: CAINKGDRSYEQYF; J gene: TRBJ2-7; V gene: TRBV10-3
CDR3 protein: CASSPLVGAGDTQYF; J gene: TRBJ2-3; V gene: TRBV4-2
CDR3 protein: CASSYLDRGSNEQYF; J gene: TRBJ2-7; V gene: TRBV6-5
CDR3 protein: CASSPPSSGRFNEQFF; J gene: TRBJ2-1; V gene: TRBV7-3
CDR3 protein: CASSRPGQGSTDTQYF; J gene: TRBJ2-3; V gene: TRBV5-1
CDR3 protein: CATSWDTGQPQHF; J gene: TRBJ1-5; V gene: TRBV24-1
CDR3 protein: CACHWEGGQLDTQYF; J gene: TRBJ2-3; V gene: TRBV30
CDR3 protein: CASSVAERTNYGYTF; J gene: TRBJ1-2; V gene: TRBV9
CDR3 protein: CATSREGLAGSLFF; J gene: TRBJ2-2; V gene: TRBV15
CDR3 protein: CASSLSQGEQFF; J gene: TRBJ2-1; V gene: TRBV7-9
CDR3 protein: CASSPRDKTYNEQFF; J gene: TRBJ2-1; V gene: TRBV4-2
CDR3 protein: CASRAAGLAGGKTDTQYF; J gene: TRBJ2-3; V gene: TRBV6-1